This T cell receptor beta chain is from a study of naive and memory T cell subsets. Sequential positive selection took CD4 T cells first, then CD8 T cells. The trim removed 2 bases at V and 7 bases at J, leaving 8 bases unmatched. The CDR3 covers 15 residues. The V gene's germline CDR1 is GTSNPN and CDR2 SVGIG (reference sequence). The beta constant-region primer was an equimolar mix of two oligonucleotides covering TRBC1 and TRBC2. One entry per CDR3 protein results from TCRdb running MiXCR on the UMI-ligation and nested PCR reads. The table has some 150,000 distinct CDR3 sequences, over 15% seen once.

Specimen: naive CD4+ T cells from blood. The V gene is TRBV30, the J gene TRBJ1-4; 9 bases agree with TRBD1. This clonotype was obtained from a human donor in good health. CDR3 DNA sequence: TGTGCCTGGAGTTCGGGGACAGGGAAGGGTGAAAAACTGTTTTTT. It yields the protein CAWSSGTGKGEKLFF.